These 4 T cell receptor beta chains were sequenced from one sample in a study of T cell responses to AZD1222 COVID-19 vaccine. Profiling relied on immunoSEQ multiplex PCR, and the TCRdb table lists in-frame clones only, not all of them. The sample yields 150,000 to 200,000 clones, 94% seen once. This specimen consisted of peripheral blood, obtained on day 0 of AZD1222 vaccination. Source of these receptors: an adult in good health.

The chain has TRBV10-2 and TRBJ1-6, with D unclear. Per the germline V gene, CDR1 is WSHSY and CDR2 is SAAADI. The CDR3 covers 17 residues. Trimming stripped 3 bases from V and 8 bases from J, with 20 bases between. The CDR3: CASSEGGRNRQDSPLHF. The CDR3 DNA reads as TGCGCCAGCAGTGAAGGAGGGAGGAATCGACAAGATTCACCCCTCCACTTT.

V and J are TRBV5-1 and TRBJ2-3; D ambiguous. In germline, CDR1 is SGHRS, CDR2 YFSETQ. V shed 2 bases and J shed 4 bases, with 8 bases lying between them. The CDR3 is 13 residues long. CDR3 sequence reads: CASSFQSSDTQYF. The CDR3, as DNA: TGCGCCAGCAGCTTTCAATCGTCAGATACGCAGTATTTT.

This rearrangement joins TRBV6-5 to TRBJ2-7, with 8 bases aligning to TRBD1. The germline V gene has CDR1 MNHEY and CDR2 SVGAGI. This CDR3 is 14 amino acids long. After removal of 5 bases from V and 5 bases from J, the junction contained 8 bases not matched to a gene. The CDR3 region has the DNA TGTGCCAGCAGTAATCAGGGGGCTTTTCACGAGCAGTACTTC. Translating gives CASSNQGAFHEQYF.

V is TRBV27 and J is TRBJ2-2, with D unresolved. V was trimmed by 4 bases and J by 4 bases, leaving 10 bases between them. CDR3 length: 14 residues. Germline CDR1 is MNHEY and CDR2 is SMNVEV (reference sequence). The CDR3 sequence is CASSSTPPTGELFF. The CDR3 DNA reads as TGTGCCAGCAGTTCCACCCCCCCCACCGGGGAGCTGTTTTTT.